This TCR beta chain was identified during a study of blood T cells in healthy people across ages. Germline V lookup: CDR1 SGHNT, CDR2 YYREEE (reference sequence). Trimming removed 7 bases from V and 1 base from J, with 13 bases in between. The CDR3 length is 14 residues. It was with a sample-barcoded 5' primer and a J-beta primer mix that a second PCR of roughly 7 to 12 cycles was run. TCRdb reprocessed the 5' RACE reads via MiXCR and lists one record per CDR3 protein. The sample includes some 1 million distinct CDR3 sequences, under 55% seen only once; the top ten take about 19%. The authors drew 7.5 to 10 milliliters of peripheral blood from each donor.

The TCR was taken from a woman in her sixties in good health. V and J are TRBV5-4 and TRBJ2-3; possible D gene TRBD1, 6 bases. The sequencing input was blood. CDR3 bases: TGTGCCAGCCGCTATAACAGGGGCACAGATACGCAGTATTTT. This codes for CASRYNRGTDTQYF.